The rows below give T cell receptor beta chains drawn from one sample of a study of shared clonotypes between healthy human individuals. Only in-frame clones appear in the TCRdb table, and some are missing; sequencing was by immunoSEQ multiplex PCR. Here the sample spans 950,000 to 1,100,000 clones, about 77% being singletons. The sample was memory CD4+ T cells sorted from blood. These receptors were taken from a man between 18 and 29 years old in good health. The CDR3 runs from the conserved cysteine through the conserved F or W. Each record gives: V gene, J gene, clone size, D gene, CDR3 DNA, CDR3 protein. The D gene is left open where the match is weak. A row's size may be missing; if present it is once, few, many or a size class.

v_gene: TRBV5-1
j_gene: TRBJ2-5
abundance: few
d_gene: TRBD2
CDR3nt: TGCGCCAGCAGCTTACAACGCGGGGGGACTAGCGAGACCCAGTACTTC
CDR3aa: CASSLQRGGTSETQYF

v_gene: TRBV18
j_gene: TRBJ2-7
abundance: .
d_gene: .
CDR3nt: TGTGCCAGCTCACGAGATGTGGGTAGAACCTACGAGCAGTACTTC
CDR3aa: CASSRDVGRTYEQYF

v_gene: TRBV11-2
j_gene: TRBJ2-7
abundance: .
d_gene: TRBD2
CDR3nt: TGTGCCAGCATTGGGACTAGCCCGGGCGAGCAGTACTTC
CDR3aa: CASIGTSPGEQYF

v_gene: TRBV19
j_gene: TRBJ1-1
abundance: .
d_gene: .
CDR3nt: TGTGCCAGTAGAGAAACGAACACTGAAGCTTTCTTT
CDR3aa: CASRETNTEAFF

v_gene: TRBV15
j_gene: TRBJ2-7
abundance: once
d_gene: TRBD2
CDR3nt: TGTGCCACCAGGACCGGGACTAGCTCCCTCGAGCAGTACTTC
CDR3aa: CATRTGTSSLEQYF

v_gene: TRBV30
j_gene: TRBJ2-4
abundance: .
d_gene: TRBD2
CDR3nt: TGTGCATGGAGTGGCGGGGGGGATCTAGCCAAAAACATTCAGTACTTC
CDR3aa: CAWSGGGDLAKNIQYF

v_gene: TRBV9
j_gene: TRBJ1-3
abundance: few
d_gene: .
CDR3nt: TGTGCCAGCAGCCCCCGGTTCTCTGGAAACACCATATATTTT
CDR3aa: CASSPRFSGNTIYF

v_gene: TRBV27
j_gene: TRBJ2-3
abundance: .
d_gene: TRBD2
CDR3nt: TGTGCCAGCAGTTTATGGACTAGCGGGGGGGTTGCTGATACGCAGTATTTT
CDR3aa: CASSLWTSGGVADTQYF

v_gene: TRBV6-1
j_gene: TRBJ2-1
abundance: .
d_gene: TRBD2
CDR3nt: TGTGCCAGCAGTTTTAGCGGGCAGAATGAGCAGTTCTTC
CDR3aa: CASSFSGQNEQFF

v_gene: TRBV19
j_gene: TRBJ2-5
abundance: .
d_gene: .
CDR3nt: TGTGCCAGTAGTATGCGACATAAGGAGACCCAGTACTTC
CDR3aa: CASSMRHKETQYF

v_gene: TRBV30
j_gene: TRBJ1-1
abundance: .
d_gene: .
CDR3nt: TGTGCCTGGAGTGTAGGGCGGACACCAACTTTTAACACTGAAGCTTTCTTT
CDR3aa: CAWSVGRTPTFNTEAFF

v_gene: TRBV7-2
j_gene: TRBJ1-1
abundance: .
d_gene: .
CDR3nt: TGTGCCAGCAACTTCCGGCACACTGAAGCTTTCTTT
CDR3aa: CASNFRHTEAFF

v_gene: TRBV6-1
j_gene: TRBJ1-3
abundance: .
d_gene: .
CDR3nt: TGTGCCAGCAGCCAAAACACCATATATTTT
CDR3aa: CASSQNTIYF

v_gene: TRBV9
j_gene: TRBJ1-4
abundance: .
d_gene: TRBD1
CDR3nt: TGTGCCAGCAGCATCGGACAGGGAGACGCCGAAAAACTGTTTTTT
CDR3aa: CASSIGQGDAEKLFF

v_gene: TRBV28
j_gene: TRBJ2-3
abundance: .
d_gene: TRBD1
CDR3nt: TGTGCCAGCAGTCCCCCCGGGACAGGGGGCATGCCAGATACGCAGTATTTT
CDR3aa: CASSPPGTGGMPDTQYF

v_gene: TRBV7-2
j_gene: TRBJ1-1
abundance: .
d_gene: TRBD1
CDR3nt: TGTGCCAGCAGCTCAGGGGGGGTTCTGATGAACACTGAAGCTTTCTTT
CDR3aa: CASSSGGVLMNTEAFF

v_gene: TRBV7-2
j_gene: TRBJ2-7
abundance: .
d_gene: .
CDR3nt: TGTGCCAGCAGCTCGCCCCCCTATGCCTACGAGCAGTACTTC
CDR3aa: CASSSPPYAYEQYF

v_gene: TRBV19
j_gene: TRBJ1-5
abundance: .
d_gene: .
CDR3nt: TGTGCCAGTACATTTTATTTCGGTGCTAGCAATCAGCCCCAGCATTTT
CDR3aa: CASTFYFGASNQPQHF

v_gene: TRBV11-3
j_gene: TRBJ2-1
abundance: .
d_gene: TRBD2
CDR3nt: TGTGCCAGCAGTCTACCCAGTAGCGGGAGCCGCAATGAGCAGTTCTTC
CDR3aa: CASSLPSSGSRNEQFF

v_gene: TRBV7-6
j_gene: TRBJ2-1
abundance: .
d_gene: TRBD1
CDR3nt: TGTGCCAGCAGCTTAGCTGGGACAGGGGGATTTGAGCAGTTCTTC
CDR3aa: CASSLAGTGGFEQFF

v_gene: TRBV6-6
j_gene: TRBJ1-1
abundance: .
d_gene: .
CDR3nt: TGTGCCAGCAGTTCATACGGGGGAATGAACACTGAAGCTTTCTTT
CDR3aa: CASSSYGGMNTEAFF

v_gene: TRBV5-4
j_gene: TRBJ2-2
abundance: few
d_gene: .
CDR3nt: TGTGCCAGCAGCTTGGATGGGGGTGGGGCCGGGGAGCTGTTTTTT
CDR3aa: CASSLDGGGAGELFF

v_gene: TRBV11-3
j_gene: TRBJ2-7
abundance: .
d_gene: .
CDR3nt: TGTGCCAGCAGCTTAGGAAGCGTCAGCCCTGGCGAGCAGTACTTC
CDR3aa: CASSLGSVSPGEQYF

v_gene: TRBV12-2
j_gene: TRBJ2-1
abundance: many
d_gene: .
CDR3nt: TGTGCAAGTCGCCCTACTAGCGGGAGGCGGCATGAGCAGTTCTTC
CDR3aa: CASRPTSGRRHEQFF

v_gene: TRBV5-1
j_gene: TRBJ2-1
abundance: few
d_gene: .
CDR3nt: TGCGCCAGCAGCCTCGGGCTTAAGGATGAGCAGTTCTTC
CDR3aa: CASSLGLKDEQFF

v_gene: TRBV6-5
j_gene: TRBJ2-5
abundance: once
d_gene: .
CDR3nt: TGTGCCAGCAGTCAAATCCCCGACCGGAGGGAGACCCAGTACTTC
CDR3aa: CASSQIPDRRETQYF

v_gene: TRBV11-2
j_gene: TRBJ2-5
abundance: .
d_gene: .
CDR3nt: TGTGCCAGCAGCTTAGCCGGACAGAAAGAGACCCAGTACTTC
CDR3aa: CASSLAGQKETQYF

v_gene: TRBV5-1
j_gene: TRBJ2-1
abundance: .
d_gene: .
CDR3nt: TGCGCCAGCAGCTTGGGTGGGACAAACTTTAATGAGCAGTTCTTC
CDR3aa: CASSLGGTNFNEQFF